This T cell receptor (beta chain) was recorded in a study of cytomegalovirus exposure and HLA in healthy donors (dated by TCRdb to about 2017). For context, the study as a whole: According to an earlier analysis of 450 to 650 of the donors, about 170 million T cells yielded roughly 110 million unique TCR beta sequences and 276 Gb of sequence data. An early release covering 550 to 650 HLA-typed donors comprised approximately 300 gigabases of sequencing data and 65 million to 100 million unique TCR sequences. Of the 398 genotyped donors, around 81% fell in the genetic ancestry cluster associated with self-reported Caucasian donors. The study was designed to test whether signatures of past pathogen exposure could be identified by cataloging public T cell receptors. The T cell repertoires of 666 subjects were profiled by immunosequencing and related to cytomegalovirus serostatus. A separate validation cohort of about 110 different subjects was used in addition to the approximately 670-subject first cohort. To predict cytomegalovirus infection status, the study combined high-throughput TCR immunosequencing, statistical association of individual TCRs with disease status, and machine learning. To study patterns of TCR occurrence, a later analysis re-analyzed previously published TCR beta repertoires from 666 donors and added high-resolution HLA genotyping. The later analysis used no new phenotypic data to find candidate immune exposures, relying instead on TCR beta sequences and their occurrence across donors. In an earlier analysis of roughly 540 of the donors, high-throughput TCR beta sequencing was used to judge whether each TCR beta V gene segment behaved as functional or pseudogenic. Donor age, sex, ethnicity and CMV serostatus were compiled together with the repertoire data. A later genetic analysis took genome-wide SNP genotypes for about three fifths of the 666 donors and used that subset as a discovery cohort. Every repertoire in the discovery cohort had been generated on one and the same sequencing platform. HLA typing included class I and class II loci at four-digit resolution. Typing coverage differed by locus: A, B, C, DRB1 and DQB1 were typed in roughly 629-640 donors, DQA1 in approximately 520, DPA1 in approximately 610, and DPB1 in approximately 450. Four to six DR-DQ haplotypes were handled as single units for association and clustering because linkage in the cohort was strong. Across some 400 genotyped donors of the cohort, an average of approximately 220,000 unique TCR beta nucleotide sequences per donor were sequenced, and approximately 17% of those sequences were non-productive.

The CDR3 measures 15 amino acids from cysteine to phenylalanine. Here the CDR3 DNA is all that survives: 45 bases in frame from base 1. Based on the germline V gene (reference sequence), the CDR1 and CDR2 sequences are MNHEY and SMNVEV. Trimming accounts for 4 bases at V and 7 bases at J, while the number of junction bases matched to no gene is 11. As for this clone: Its cognate antigen has yet to be identified. One base away there is no much larger clone; base qualities are not given.

The cohort comprised fewer than 700 healthy bone marrow donors. All cohort members were sampled while nominally healthy, although unrecorded immune exposures were likely present. The donor tested CMV seropositive, placing the donor among the 289 seropositive members of the cohort. A peripheral blood sample was provided by each donor, and peripheral blood mononuclear cells were used for TCR beta sequencing. The Qiagen DNeasy Blood Extraction Kit was used to extract genomic DNA from the blood cell samples. Receptor libraries were prepared by the immunoSEQ multiplex PCR assay. A mixture of 60 forward primers for TCR Vbeta segments and 13 reverse primers for TCR Jbeta segments was used in the multiplex PCR. The CDR3 region of rearranged TCR beta genes was amplified from genomic DNA with a multiplex PCR assay. Amplified TCR beta libraries were sequenced as 87-base-pair reads on the Illumina HiSeq System. On the authors' methods: A later analysis counted approximately 76 million unique TCR beta chains across the 500 to 850 repertoires, and 9 million to 14 million of these chains were shared by at least two donors. Raw reads were error-corrected and collapsed into unique sequences by a nearest-neighbor algorithm in which closely related sequences were merged to remove PCR and sequencing errors. To assign V, D and J gene segments, CDR3 sequences were aligned to IMGT reference sequences. For a sequence to be retained, at least a six-nucleotide match to both a V gene segment and a J gene segment was required. A rearrangement counted as productive if the CDR3 had no stop codons and remained in frame with V and J, and every other rearrangement counted as non-productive. Following IMGT convention, CDR3 was defined as the stretch from the second conserved V-encoded cysteine to the conserved J-encoded phenylalanine. Sequences without an unambiguous match to a single V gene segment were excluded from the earlier analysis of about 630 of the donors. In an earlier analysis of about 590 of the donors, a V segment was called functional when productive rearrangements were above 56.7%, and segregating when the standard deviation between donors exceeded 5%. A statistical classification framework was built to diagnose cytomegalovirus status from the catalog of TCR beta chain sequences. V and J gene assignment, in a later analysis, came from comparing TCR nucleotide sequences with IMGT/GENE-DB human TR gene sequences. The TCRdist pipeline was used in a later analysis to assign CDR3 sequences and most-parsimonious VDJ recombination scenarios. In a later analysis, each TCR beta chain was defined by its CDR3 amino acid sequence together with its V-gene family, and reads lacking a unique V-gene family were excluded. As a way to deal with suspected cross-contamination and a sequencing artifact, a later analysis dropped 500 to 700 nucleotide sequences that were highly shared and had low generation probability. In a later analysis, a clonal expansion index was calculated for each public chain from normalized within-repertoire ranks of inferred template counts. Generation probabilities in a later analysis came from a VDJ recombination model fitted to out-of-frame rearrangements, and those results were checked against IGoR. A later analysis scored TCR-TCR, TCR-HLA and TCR-CMV co-occurrence with hypergeometric tests, applying a repertoire-size bias correction to TCR pairs. In a later analysis, false discovery rates were estimated by permuting HLA or CMV assignments 20 times. In a later analysis, co-occurring TCRs were grouped with DBSCAN, and TCRdist sequence similarity was added when clustering was performed within HLA-allele-positive subsets. Co-occurrence clustering excluded repertoires with fewer than 30,000 or more than 120,000 public chains, plus five with anomalous nucleotide sharing. TCRdb's version of the immuneACCESS table is confined to in-frame rearrangements and falls short of the full clone set. An unresolved V gene accounts for under half of the shortfall where checked; the remainder is of unknown origin. Clonal size and the V and J genes are those of that table, whereas D and trimming came from the DNA. Recorded for this sample are fewer than 250,000 clones; around four fifths of them occurred a single time. Over 1.5% of the sample belongs to the ten largest clones.

What the research found in general, with its limitations: Because HLA typing was unavailable for some donors at each locus, only the typed subset was used in association tests. In vitro tests confirmed that a few of the cytomegalovirus-associated TCR beta chains recognize cytomegalovirus antigens. Sequencing depth was assumed to be roughly uniform across donors in the presence/absence analyses, though that assumption may not hold. According to a later genetic analysis, donors in an Asian-associated ancestry cluster had fewer N-insertions in productive TCRs than the approximately 670-donor mean. A later analysis found that most CMV-associated TCR beta chains appeared HLA-restricted, with HLA associations seemingly driven largely by CMV exposure. Most TCR sequences were observed very rarely across donors, whereas some public TCRs were present in many individuals. The study gave a list of 150 to 200 TCR beta chains associated with cytomegalovirus. V-gene and J-gene trimming of TCR beta chains was associated with a missense DCLRE1C variant in a later genetic analysis, and the association was replicated in an independent cohort. Linkage disequilibrium might explain the correlated functional status among segregating V segments, but an unknown experimental factor could not be excluded. In an earlier analysis of some 500 of the donors, most TCR beta V segments were observed in productive rearrangements about 90% or about 30% of the time, broadly matching IMGT annotations. According to a later analysis, parvovirus B19, influenza, CMV and Epstein-Barr virus appeared linked to several top co-occurrence clusters. The only immune exposure information available for the cohort was CMV serostatus. According to the authors, the approach could potentially be generalized to other disease states and immunological phenotypes. Some IMGT-functional V segments, including TRBV6-2 and TRBV6-3, could not be told apart with the 87-base-pair reads, so those segments were excluded. The classifier was reported to diagnose cytomegalovirus status with high specificity and sensitivity in both the original cohort and the validation cohort. A group of highly shared sequence variants was considered likely to be a technical artifact of the sequencing pipeline. The cohort was sequenced for TCR beta chains only, and without alpha or paired-chain data the features that could be detected were limited. Because counts were too low, roughly 16 rarely observed V segments, including chromosome 9 orphons, were excluded from the earlier analysis of several hundred of the donors. A further reported finding was that TCR beta sequences accurately predicted the HLA-A and HLA-B alleles for most subjects in the first cohort. Compared with equally common non-associated chains, HLA-associated TCR beta chains in a later analysis were more clonally expanded and had lower generation probabilities. Specific HLA alleles were associated with 18,000 or so TCR beta sequences at a false discovery rate of 0.05 in a later analysis. According to a later analysis, TCR association rates differed among HLA loci, with DRB1 alleles showing the most associated TCRs and HLA-C alleles showing the fewest. Strong co-occurrence of HLA alleles, especially DR and DQ, made assigning TCR associations to individual alleles difficult.

The rearrangement combines TRBV27 with TRBJ2-7, with 9 junctional bases fitting TRBD2. Sequenced sample: PBMCs. This receptor was identified in a man aged 40-49 years in good health and CMV-seropositive. The DNA is as follows: TGTGCCAGCAGTTCACGACTAGCGGCTGAGGGAGAGCAGTACTTC. This sequence encodes CASSSRLAAEGEQYF.